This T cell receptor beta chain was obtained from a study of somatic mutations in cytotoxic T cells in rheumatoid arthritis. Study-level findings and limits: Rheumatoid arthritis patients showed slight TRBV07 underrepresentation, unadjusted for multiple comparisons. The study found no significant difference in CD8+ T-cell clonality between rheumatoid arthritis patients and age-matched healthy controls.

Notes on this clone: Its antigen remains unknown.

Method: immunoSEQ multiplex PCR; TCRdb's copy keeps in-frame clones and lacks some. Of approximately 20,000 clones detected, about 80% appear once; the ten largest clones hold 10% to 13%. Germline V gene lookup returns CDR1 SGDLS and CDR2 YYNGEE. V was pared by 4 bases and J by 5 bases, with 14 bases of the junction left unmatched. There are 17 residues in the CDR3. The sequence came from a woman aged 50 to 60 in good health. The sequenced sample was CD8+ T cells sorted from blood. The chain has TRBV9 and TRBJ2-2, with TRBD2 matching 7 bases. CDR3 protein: CASSFPRGTTQTGELFF. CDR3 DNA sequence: TGTGCCAGCAGCTTCCCCCGGGGGACTACACAAACCGGGGAGCTGTTTTTT. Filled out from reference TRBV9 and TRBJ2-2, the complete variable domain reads DSGVTQTPKHLITATGQRVTLRCSPRSGDLSVYWYQQSLDQGLQFLIQYYNGEERAKGNILERFSAQQFPDLHSELNLSSLELGDSALYFCASSFPRGTTQTGELFFGEGSRLTVL.